The T cell receptor beta chain under discussion was sequenced for a study of blood T cell repertoires in COVID-19. Overall study context: The United States, Italy and Spain were the sources of the acute and convalescent COVID-19 samples. PBMCs, B-cell-depleted T cells, or T cells were the source of the cDNA or gDNA that made up the material.

How the authors handled the data: Cell counts per sample came from amplifying reference gene primers. The repertoire was sequenced with immunoSEQ multiplex PCR; TCRdb's copy has only in-frame clones and lacks some. The V and J calls and clone size are taken from that table; D and trimming were inferred from the DNA. The sample has some 130,000 clones, 90% seen once. Germline CDR1 LGHDT, CDR2 YNNKEL (reference sequence). V lost 4 bases and J lost 4, with 7 bases in between. The CDR3 extends over 12 amino acids. This clonotype was sampled from a man in his fifties or sixties with active COVID-19. The sequenced material came from peripheral blood. The chain employs TRBV3-1 (or the pseudogene TRBV3-2) and TRBJ1-2; no clear D. CDR3 region: CASSRYGYGYTF. CDR3 nucleotides: TGTGCCAGCAGCCGATACGGCTATGGCTACACCTTC.